Each of the 17 T cell receptor beta chains below was sequenced from the same sample in a study of blood T cell repertoires in COVID-19. Measured with immunoSEQ multiplex PCR; TCRdb has only the in-frame clones, and not every one. The table has about 100,000 clones, about 90% seen once. The sequenced sample was peripheral blood. The receptors derive from a human donor with active COVID-19. The donor label of this sample is uncertain.

V is TRBV27 and J is TRBJ2-6, with 7 bases fitting TRBD2. Trimming removed 5 bases from V and 0 bases from J; junction bases left unmatched: 10. CDR3 length: 18 amino acids. Germline V gene data show CDR1 as MNHEY and CDR2 as SMNVEV (reference sequence). CDR3 DNA sequence: TGTGCCAGCAGTATAAGACTAGCCGCCCCCTCTGGGGCCAACGTCCTGACTTTC. Its protein product is CASSIRLAAPSGANVLTF.

The V gene is TRBV27, the J gene TRBJ2-6, with 8 nucleotides matching TRBD1. This CDR3 has 19 residues. Trimming cost V 6 bases and J 0 bases; bases outside gene matches: 13. Germline lookup yields CDR1 MNHEY and CDR2 SMNVEV (reference sequence). CDR3 nucleotides: TGTGCCAGCAGCCAATGGGCGGGGACAGGAGACTCTGGGGCCAACGTCCTGACTTTC. Protein sequence: CASSQWAGTGDSGANVLTF.

This clone was seen just once. For the CDR3, the DNA is TGCAGTGCTAGTATGAAAACGGGCACAGATACGCAGTATTTT. It is translated as CSASMKTGTDTQYF. V usage is TRBV20-1 and J usage is TRBJ2-3; D uncertain. V was cut by 3 bases and J by 1 base, with 11 bases left in between. CDR1 is DFQATT and CDR2 is SNEGSKA in the germline V gene (reference sequence). CDR3 length: 14 residues.

The genes are TRBV7-3 and TRBJ2-3; 14 bases are a match to TRBD2. V was pared by 5 bases and J by 8 bases, with 9 bases of the junction left unmatched. Germline V gene data show CDR1 as SGHTA and CDR2 as FQGTGA. The CDR3 is 16 residues long. DNA of the CDR3: TGTGCCAGCAGCACCCTCCCCGGGACTAGCGGGGGTACGCAGTATTTT. Amino acids: CASSTLPGTSGGTQYF.

V usage is TRBV11-2 and J usage is TRBJ1-3; 9 nucleotides agree with TRBD1. The V gene end was trimmed by 5 bases and the J gene end by 2 bases; junction bases not matched to a gene: 10. This CDR3 has 17 amino acids. Germline V gene data show CDR1 as SGHAT and CDR2 as FQNNGV. CDR3 region: CASSPNLQGATGNTIYF. The CDR3 nucleotides are TGTGCCAGCAGCCCTAATTTACAGGGGGCAACTGGAAACACCATATATTTT.

The gene calls are TRBV6-2 or TRBV6-3 and TRBJ2-3, with D possibly TRBD2 on 5 matching bases. V was shortened by 4 bases and J by 5 bases, with 7 bases between the two germline ends. Germline V lookup: CDR1 MNHEY, CDR2 SVGEGT. CDR3 length: 12 residues. The CDR3 loop is CASSLEGDTQYF. In DNA form, the CDR3 reads TGTGCCAGCAGTTTAGAGGGAGATACGCAGTATTTT.

This clone was counted between two and nine times. V is TRBV7-2 and J is TRBJ2-5, with D perhaps matching TRBD1 (6 bases). The CDR3 is 14 residues long. Germline V gene lookup returns CDR1 SGHTA and CDR2 FQGNSA. Trimming pared 1 base from V and 5 bases from J, leaving 11 bases between. CDR3 residues: CASSLEGGGETQYF. The CDR3 bases are TGTGCCAGCAGCTTAGAAGGGGGTGGGGAGACCCAGTACTTC.

This chain joins TRBV11-2 and TRBJ1-5; 9 bases are a match to TRBD1. This CDR3 contains 15 residues. The germline CDR1 and CDR2 sequences are SGHAT and FQNNGV. V was clipped by 3 bases and J by 6 bases; unmatched bases: 6. The CDR3 DNA reads as TGTGCCAGCAGCTTTACAACAGGGGGCGGTCAGCCCCAGCATTTT. Its protein is CASSFTTGGGQPQHF.

The chain uses TRBV4-2 and TRBJ2-1, with 11 bases identical to TRBD1. CDR1 is LGHNA and CDR2 is YNFKEQ in the germline V gene. This CDR3 has 16 amino acids. After removal of 1 base from V and 1 base from J, the junction contained 0 bases not matched to a gene. The CDR3 bases are TGTGCCAGCAGCCAAGGGGACAGGGGGTCCTACAATGAGCAGTTCTTC. This translates into CASSQGDRGSYNEQFF.

The chain recombines TRBV6-5 with TRBJ1-5, with a possible D match to TRBD1 (6 bases). This CDR3 has 14 amino acids. V lost 6 bases and J lost 7, with 16 bases in between. The V gene's germline CDR1 is MNHEY and CDR2 SVGAGI. CDR3 coding DNA: TGTGCCAGCAGCCCGGGGGGCTATACCCAGCCCCAGCATTTT. This encodes CASSPGGYTQPQHF.

V and J are TRBV27 and TRBJ2-2; 10 nucleotides agree with TRBD2. The V segment lost 4 bases and the J segment 5 bases; nucleotides outside the gene matches: 7. The CDR3 contains 16 residues. Germline-derived CDR1 and CDR2 are MNHEY and SMNVEV (reference sequence). DNA of the CDR3: TGTGCCAGCAGTTCACTAGCGGGGAGAGGGACCGGGGAGCTGTTTTTT. Protein product: CASSSLAGRGTGELFF.

This sequence joins TRBV3-1 (or the pseudogene TRBV3-2) and TRBJ1-4, with D perhaps matching TRBD1 (5 bases). CDR1 is LGHDT, CDR2 YNNKEL, per germline (reference sequence). The CDR3 totals 16 residues. Trimming left V 1 base short and J 7 bases short, with 16 bases between. CDR3 in amino acids: CASSQAGTPGVEKLFF. In DNA form, the CDR3 reads TGTGCCAGCAGCCAAGCAGGGACTCCGGGGGTTGAAAAACTGTTTTTT.

CDR3 region: CASSLALGPATNEKLFF. In DNA form, the CDR3 reads TGCGCCAGCAGCTTGGCCCTGGGGCCCGCAACTAATGAAAAACTGTTTTTT. This rearrangement joins TRBV5-1 to TRBJ1-4; the D gene is possibly TRBD1 (5 bases). V was clipped by 0 bases and J by 0 bases, with 12 bases between them. The germline V gene encodes CDR1 SGHRS and CDR2 YFSETQ. The CDR3 runs 17 residues.

The chain has TRBV7-6 and TRBJ2-5, with D possibly TRBD1 on 6 matching bases. Germline loops: CDR1 SGHVS, CDR2 FNYEAQ. V lost 2 bases to trimming and J lost 2 bases, with 9 bases between them. The CDR3 is 14 residues long. Written as DNA, the CDR3 is TGTGCCAGCAGCTTACACAGGGATCAAGAGACCCAGTACTTC. Its protein is CASSLHRDQETQYF.

V and J are TRBV7-2 and TRBJ2-5; the D gene is possibly TRBD2 (6 bases). The length of the CDR3 is 13 residues. Germline V lookup: CDR1 SGHTA, CDR2 FQGNSA. V lost 6 bases and J lost 5, with 13 bases in between. CDR3 amino acids: CASRRGGAETQYF. CDR3 nucleotides: TGTGCCAGCAGACGGGGCGGGGCCGAGACCCAGTACTTC. Looking up the rest from reference TRBV7-2 and TRBJ2-5 gives the full variable domain: GAGVSQSPSNKVTEKGKDVELRCDPISGHTALYWYRQSLGQGLEFLIYFQGNSAPDKSGLPSDRFSAERTGGSVSTLTIQRTQQEDSAVYLCASRRGGAETQYFGPGTRLLVL.

This chain uses TRBV27 with TRBJ1-5, with D hard to call. The CDR3 is made up of 14 amino acids. Germline V gene data show CDR1 as MNHEY and CDR2 as SMNVEV (reference sequence). Trimming removed 10 bases at V and 1 base at J, with 14 bases between. In DNA form, the CDR3 reads TGTGCCACTCGAGACGGGGTGAGCAATCAGCCCCAGCATTTT. Encoded protein: CATRDGVSNQPQHF.

The chain recombines TRBV7-2 with TRBJ1-5; D is possibly TRBD1 (5 bases). The V end was cut by 4 bases, the J end by 0 bases, with 13 bases between. CDR1 and CDR2 (germline): SGHTA, FQGNSA. This CDR3 has 16 amino acids. The CDR3 coding sequence is TGTGCCAGCAGCTCACTCGGGGGGTATAGCAATCAGCCCCAGCATTTT. Amino acid sequence: CASSSLGGYSNQPQHF.